A selection of T cell receptor beta chains follows, all from one sample in a study of T cell responses to AZD1222 COVID-19 vaccine. Produced via immunoSEQ multiplex PCR; TCRdb's table is partial and in-frame only. The table includes over 110,000 clones, 80% to 95% detected once. Specimen: peripheral blood, collected on day 0 of AZD1222 vaccination. The receptors here all came from an adult in good health. Both conserved end residues are part of each CDR3. Each record gives: V gene, CDR3 protein.

>TRBV15
CATSTRDRGNSPLHF
>TRBV11-3
CASSSGTSGYNEQFF
>TRBV6-6
CASRTGQNTGELFF
>TRBV5-4
CASSRPGTSGHSYEQYF
>TRBV27
CASSRRGGTYGYTF
>TRBV7-9
CASAPLTRVNQPQHF
>TRBV4-2
CASSQGETWGEQYF
>TRBV7-2
CASSSTWGENIQYF
>TRBV18
CASSPTTIPSTDTQYF
>TRBV28
CASNGDRGVLNTEAFF
>TRBV28
CASSINQPQHF
>TRBV30
CAWRQAEGRYTF
>TRBV27
CASRGTSASQETQYF
>TRBV5-1
CASSLDPGSYEQYF
>TRBV28
CASSFSRGGTRGPYNEQFF
>TRBV12-3/TRBV12-4
CASNRDSNYGYTF